A single sample is the source of the 21 T cell receptor beta chains below, sequenced in a study of T cell changes during pregnancy in multiple sclerosis. Generated by immunoSEQ multiplex PCR, the TCRdb table keeps only in-frame clones and is missing some. The table lists some 41,000 clones, over 80% of them singletons, with less than 0.5% in the top ten. This material consisted of CD4+ T cells from peripheral blood mononuclear cells, taken in the third trimester of pregnancy. These receptors all stem from a female donor in good health, enrolled as a control in a pregnancy study.

The chain uses TRBV14 and TRBJ2-1, with unresolved D. Germline CDR1 is SGHDN and CDR2 is FVKESK. CDR3 length equals 17 residues. V shed 3 bases and J shed 2 bases, with 17 bases lying between them. The CDR3 DNA follows: TGTGCCAGCAGCCAGAGGTCGACCCAGTACCCCTACAATGAGCAGTTCTTC. Translating gives CASSQRSTQYPYNEQFF. Together with reference TRBV14 and TRBJ2-1, the CDR3 gives the full variable domain: EAGVTQFPSHSVIEKGQTVTLRCDPISGHDNLYWYRRVMGKEIKFLLHFVKESKQDESGMPNNRFLAERTGGTYSTLKVQPAELEDSGVYFCASSQRSTQYPYNEQFFGPGTRLTVL.

The chain links TRBV29-1 to TRBJ2-3; the D is unclear. CDR3 length equals 11 residues. Germline-derived CDR1 and CDR2 are SQVTM and ANQGSEA. The V gene lost 3 bases and the J gene lost 6 bases, with 7 bases spanning the gap. CDR3 loop: CSVDMGDTQYF. The CDR3 coding sequence is TGCAGCGTTGACATGGGCGATACGCAGTATTTT.

This sequence joins TRBV23-1 and TRBJ2-7; the D is unclear. TRBV23-1 is flagged as an ORF with uncertain function. The V gene lost 6 bases and the J gene lost 4 bases, with 7 bases spanning the gap. This CDR3 has 11 residues. The CDR3 region has the DNA TGCGCCAGCAGACTGCTATACGAGCAGTACTTC. Its translation: CASRLLYEQYF.

Note on this clone: This same CDR3 is encoded by further DNA sequences in the sample. V usage is TRBV18 and J usage is TRBJ1-5; no clear D. Germline CDR1 and CDR2: KGHSH and LQKENI. Trimming removed 0 bases at V and 7 bases at J, with 10 bases between. This CDR3 has 14 amino acids. The CDR3 sequence: CASSPPGDGQPQHF. In DNA, the CDR3 is TGTGCCAGCTCACCACCTGGCGACGGGCAGCCCCAGCATTTT.

This clone occurred once. This chain joins TRBV29-1 and TRBJ1-2; D may be TRBD1 (6 bases). This CDR3 contains 13 residues. The ends were cut back, 3 bases at V and 4 bases at J, with 12 bases in the middle. Germline-derived CDR1 and CDR2 are SQVTM and ANQGSEA. The CDR3, as DNA: TGCAGCGTTGACTATCAGGGGTCCTATGGCTACACCTTC. Protein sequence: CSVDYQGSYGYTF.

This chain links TRBV11-2 with TRBJ1-6; 8 positions match TRBD1. The length of the CDR3 is 16 residues. J gave up 5 bases and V 3 bases, and 6 bases lay outside the gene matches. Looked up from germline, CDR1 is SGHAT and CDR2 is FQNNGV. In nucleotides, the CDR3 is TGTGCCAGCAGCTTCAAACTGACAGGGGATAATTCACCCCTCCACTTT. As protein: CASSFKLTGDNSPLHF.

The rearrangement links TRBV25-1 to TRBJ1-2, with D possibly being TRBD1 (6 bases). Trimming removed 3 bases from V and 8 bases from J, with 13 bases in between. Per the germline V gene, CDR1 is MGHDK and CDR2 is SYGVNS. The CDR3 extends over 13 amino acids. The CDR3 nucleotides are TGTGCCAGCAGTGAGACGGGGGGCTGGGGCTACACCTTC. Its translation: CASSETGGWGYTF.

This clone was recorded a few times. DNA for the CDR3: TGTGCCAGCAGCTTGAGGGGCGGGGGGATCTCCTACGAGCAGTACTTC. As protein: CASSLRGGGISYEQYF. The chain links TRBV7-2 to TRBJ2-7, with 8 bases aligning to TRBD2. V trimming: 3 bases; J trimming: 0 bases; junction bases outside the gene matches: 7. The germline gives CDR1 SGHTA, CDR2 FQGNSA. The CDR3 is made up of 16 amino acids.

The rearrangement joins TRBV6-5 to TRBJ1-1; D gene ambiguous. Trimming shortened V by 7 bases and J by 1 base, and 10 bases separated the two germline ends. Germline V gives CDR1 MNHEY, CDR2 SVGAGI. This CDR3 region has 13 residues. The DNA for the CDR3 is TGTGCCAGCACCAGAGGAGGGAACACTGAAGCTTTCTTT. Amino acid sequence: CASTRGGNTEAFF.

V and J are TRBV9 and TRBJ2-3; a possible D gene is TRBD1 (6 bases). The V gene lost 3 bases and the J gene lost 6 bases, with 8 bases spanning the gap. CDR1 SGDLS and CDR2 YYNGEE come from the germline V gene. The CDR3 extends over 12 amino acids. CDR3 region: CASSARGDTQYF. CDR3 bases: TGTGCCAGCAGCGCTAGGGGGGATACGCAGTATTTT. The entire variable domain, with the rest obtained from reference TRBV9 and TRBJ2-3, is as follows: DSGVTQTPKHLITATGQRVTLRCSPRSGDLSVYWYQQSLDQGLQFLIQYYNGEERAKGNILERFSAQQFPDLHSELNLSSLELGDSALYFCASSARGDTQYFGPGTRLTVL.

This rearrangement joins TRBV2 to TRBJ1-4; D remains ambiguous. The CDR3 totals 14 residues. V was clipped by 6 bases and J by 8 bases, with 16 bases between them. In germline, CDR1 is SNHLY, CDR2 FYNNEI. The CDR3 here is CASSSGPVGEKLFF. The CDR3 nucleotides are TGTGCCAGCAGCTCTGGGCCCGTTGGAGAAAAACTGTTTTTT.

This clone came up once. V gene TRBV7-3 combines with J gene TRBJ2-1; 8 bases agree with TRBD2. CDR1 and CDR2 (germline): SGHTA, FQGTGA. J gave up 9 bases and V 6 bases, and 13 bases lay outside the gene matches. This CDR3 comprises 15 residues. CDR3 loop: CASSFGGAGYSEQFF. CDR3 nucleotide sequence: TGTGCCAGCAGTTTCGGGGGGGCGGGGTATTCTGAGCAGTTCTTC.

The chain joins TRBV2 to TRBJ1-2; 7 bases agree with TRBD1. This CDR3 comprises 12 residues. From germline, CDR1 is SNHLY and CDR2 FYNNEI. Trimming cost V 0 bases and J 8 bases; bases outside gene matches: 0. The CDR3 nucleotides are TGTGCCAGCAGTGAAGCAGGGGGCGGCTACACCTTC. It specifies CASSEAGGGYTF.

The V call is TRBV11-1, the J call TRBJ2-1; D perhaps matches TRBD2 (6 bases). Per the germline V gene, CDR1 is SGHAT and CDR2 is FQDESV (reference sequence). V lost 5 bases to trimming and J lost 0 bases, with 11 bases between them. The CDR3 spans 15 residues. CDR3 loop: CASSRSGSSYNEQFF. Here the CDR3 DNA reads TGTGCCAGCAGCCGTAGCGGCAGCTCCTACAATGAGCAGTTCTTC.

The chain couples TRBV5-1 to TRBJ2-1; 9 bases agree with TRBD2. The CDR3 runs to 15 residues. J gave up 7 bases and V 4 bases, and 9 bases lay outside the gene matches. CDR1 and CDR2 (germline): SGHRS, YFSETQ. CDR3 bases: TGCGCCAGCAGCCCAATAGCGGGAGAGGCGAATGAGCAGTTCTTC. It specifies CASSPIAGEANEQFF.

The chain combines TRBV7-9 with TRBJ2-2; 10 positions match TRBD2. CDR1 is SEHNR and CDR2 is FQNEAQ in the germline V gene (reference sequence). CDR3 length equals 16 residues. V lost 4 bases, J lost 5 bases, and 7 bases stayed unmatched. CDR3 coding DNA: TGTGCCAGCAGCTCGCCTAGCGGGAGTTGGACCGGGGAGCTGTTTTTT. Amino acid sequence: CASSSPSGSWTGELFF.

This clone has just one count. This chain connects TRBV18 to TRBJ2-5; D may be TRBD2 (5 bases). The CDR3 sequence is 14 residues long. The germline V gene encodes CDR1 KGHSH and CDR2 LQKENI. V was pared by 4 bases and J by 2 bases, with 11 bases between. CDR3: CASSQSGGQETQYF. As DNA, the CDR3 is TGTGCCAGCTCACAATCGGGCGGGCAAGAGACCCAGTACTTC.

The rearrangement joins TRBV5-5 to TRBJ1-1; 8 nucleotides match TRBD1. V gave up 0 bases and J gave up 3 bases; unmatched junction bases: 4. The CDR3 length is 15 residues. The V gene's germline CDR1 is SGHKS and CDR2 YYEKEE (reference sequence). The CDR3 DNA sequence: TGTGCCAGCAGCTTGGAGCAGGGGGCGCACACTGAAGCTTTCTTT. This translates into CASSLEQGAHTEAFF.

V gene TRBV14 combines with J gene TRBJ2-1, with a tentative D call TRBD2 (6 bases). V was shortened by 4 bases and J by 4 bases, with 11 bases between the two germline ends. This CDR3 comprises 14 residues. Germline CDR1 is SGHDN and CDR2 is FVKESK. In DNA, the CDR3 is TGTGCCAGCAGCCTTGCGGGGTGGTACAATGAGCAGTTCTTC. The encoded protein is CASSLAGWYNEQFF.

The V call is TRBV27, the J call TRBJ2-3; a weak D match, TRBD2 (6 bases). CDR1 is MNHEY and CDR2 is SMNVEV in the germline V gene (reference sequence). The CDR3 covers 14 residues. The V and J ends lost 3 bases and 1 base respectively, with 8 bases between them. The CDR3 region has the DNA TGTGCCAGCAGTTTGAAGCGGGGCACAGATACGCAGTATTTT. Amino acid sequence: CASSLKRGTDTQYF.

The chain combines TRBV28 with TRBJ2-7; weak D call: TRBD2 (5 bases). CDR1 and CDR2 (germline): MDHEN, SYDVKM. The CDR3 is 12 amino acids. With 2 bases removed from V and 4 bases from J, the gap between germline ends came to 6 bases. CDR3 in DNA: TGTGCCAGCAGTTTAAGCGGTTACGAGCAGTACTTC. Its protein product is CASSLSGYEQYF.